This paragraph reports one T cell receptor (beta chain). The data belong to a study of shared clonotypes between healthy human individuals. Study information: The donor pool was made up of two women and a few men aged 18 to 49. Three plates were used per donor for CD4 naive, three for CD4 memory, two for CD8 naive and one for CD8 memory.

Germline V gene data show CDR1 as MDHEN and CDR2 as SYDVKM. Trimming pared 4 bases from V and 2 bases from J, leaving 11 bases between. This CDR3 contains 15 residues. The naive CD8 subset, CD45RO-negative cells positively selected for CCR7, excluded terminally differentiated effector memory CD45RA+ cells. A deep-level run was used for the assay. Assay used: immunoSEQ multiplex PCR; TCRdb lists only in-frame clones, some missing. The table lists hundreds of thousands of clones, roughly 96% of them singletons. The specimen sequenced was naive CD8+ T cells sorted from blood. The rearrangement links TRBV28 to TRBJ1-4; a weak D match, TRBD1 (5 bases). The clonotype comes from a woman in her 30s in good health. The CDR3: CASSSDRATNEKLFF. CDR3 nucleotides: TGTGCCAGCAGTTCCGACAGAGCCACTAATGAAAAACTGTTTTTT.